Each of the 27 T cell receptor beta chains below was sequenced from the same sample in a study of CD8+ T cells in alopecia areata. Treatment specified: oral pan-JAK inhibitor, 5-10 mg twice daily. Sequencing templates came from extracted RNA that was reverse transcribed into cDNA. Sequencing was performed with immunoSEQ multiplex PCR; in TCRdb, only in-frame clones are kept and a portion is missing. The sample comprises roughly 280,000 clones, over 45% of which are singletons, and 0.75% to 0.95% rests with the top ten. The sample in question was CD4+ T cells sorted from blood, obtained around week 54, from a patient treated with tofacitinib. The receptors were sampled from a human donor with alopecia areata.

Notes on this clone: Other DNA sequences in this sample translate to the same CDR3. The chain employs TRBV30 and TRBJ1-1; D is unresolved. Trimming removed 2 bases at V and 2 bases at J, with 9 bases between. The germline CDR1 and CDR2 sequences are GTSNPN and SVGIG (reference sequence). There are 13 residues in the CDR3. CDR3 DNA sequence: TGTGCCTGGAGTCCGGGTACAAACACTGAAGCTTTCTTT. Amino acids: CAWSPGTNTEAFF. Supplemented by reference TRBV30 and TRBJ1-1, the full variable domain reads SQTIHQWPATLVQPVGSPLSLECTVEGTSNPNLYWYRQAAGRGLQLLFYSVGIGQISSEVPQNLSASRPQDRQFILSSKKLLLSDSGFYLCAWSPGTNTEAFFGQGTRLTVV.

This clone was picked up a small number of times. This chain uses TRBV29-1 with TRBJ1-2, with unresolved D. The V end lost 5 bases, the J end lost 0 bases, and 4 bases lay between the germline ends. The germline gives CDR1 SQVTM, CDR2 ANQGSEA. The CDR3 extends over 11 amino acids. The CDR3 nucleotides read TGCAGCGTTAGCCCTAACTATGGCTACACCTTC. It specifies CSVSPNYGYTF.

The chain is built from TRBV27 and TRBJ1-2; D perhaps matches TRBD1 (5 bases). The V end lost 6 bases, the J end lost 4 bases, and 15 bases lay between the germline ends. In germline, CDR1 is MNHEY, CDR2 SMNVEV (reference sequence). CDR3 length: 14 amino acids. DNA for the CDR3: TGTGCCAGCAGCCCCGACAGAGTGGCCTATGGCTACACCTTC. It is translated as CASSPDRVAYGYTF.

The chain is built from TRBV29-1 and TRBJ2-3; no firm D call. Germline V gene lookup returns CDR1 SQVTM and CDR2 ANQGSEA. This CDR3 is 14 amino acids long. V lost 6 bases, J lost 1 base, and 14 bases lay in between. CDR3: CSVVLGGGTDTQYF. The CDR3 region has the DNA TGCAGCGTGGTTTTGGGTGGGGGCACAGATACGCAGTATTTT.

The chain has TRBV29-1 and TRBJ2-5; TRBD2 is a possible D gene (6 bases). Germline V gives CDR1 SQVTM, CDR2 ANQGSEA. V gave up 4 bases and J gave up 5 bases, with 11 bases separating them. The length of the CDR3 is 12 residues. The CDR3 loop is CSVVPGEETQYF. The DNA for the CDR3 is TGCAGCGTTGTACCGGGAGAGGAGACCCAGTACTTC. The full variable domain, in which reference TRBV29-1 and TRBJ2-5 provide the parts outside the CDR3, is SAVISQKPSRDICQRGTSLTIQCQVDSQVTMMFWYRQQPGQSLTLIATANQGSEATYESGFVIDKFPISRPNLTFSTLTVSNMSPEDSSIYLCSVVPGEETQYFGPGTRLLVL.

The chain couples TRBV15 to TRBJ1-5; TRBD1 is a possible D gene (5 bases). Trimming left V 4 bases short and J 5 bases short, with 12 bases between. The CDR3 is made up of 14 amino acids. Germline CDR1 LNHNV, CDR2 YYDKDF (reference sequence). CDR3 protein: CATSTDTLDQPQHF. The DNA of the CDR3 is TGTGCCACCAGCACGGACACCTTGGATCAGCCCCAGCATTTT.

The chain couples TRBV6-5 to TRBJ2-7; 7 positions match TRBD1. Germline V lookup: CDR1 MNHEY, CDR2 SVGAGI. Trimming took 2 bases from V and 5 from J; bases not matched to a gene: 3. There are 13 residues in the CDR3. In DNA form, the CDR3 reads TGTGCCAGCAGTTACATAAGGGGGCACGAGCAGTACTTC. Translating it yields CASSYIRGHEQYF.

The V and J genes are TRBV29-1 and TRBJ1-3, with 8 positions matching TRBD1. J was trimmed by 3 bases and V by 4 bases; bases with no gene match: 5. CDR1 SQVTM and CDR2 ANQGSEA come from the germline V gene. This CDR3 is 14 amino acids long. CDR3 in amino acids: CSVVGGQVGNTIYF. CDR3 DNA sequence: TGCAGCGTTGTTGGGGGACAGGTTGGAAACACCATATATTTT. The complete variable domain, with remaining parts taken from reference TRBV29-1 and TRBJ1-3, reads SAVISQKPSRDICQRGTSLTIQCQVDSQVTMMFWYRQQPGQSLTLIATANQGSEATYESGFVIDKFPISRPNLTFSTLTVSNMSPEDSSIYLCSVVGGQVGNTIYFGEGSWLTVV.

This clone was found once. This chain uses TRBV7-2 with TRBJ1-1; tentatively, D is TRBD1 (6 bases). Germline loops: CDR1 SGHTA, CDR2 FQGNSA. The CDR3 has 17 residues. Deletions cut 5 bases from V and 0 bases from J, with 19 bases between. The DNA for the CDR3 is TGTGCCAGCAGCCCCGGAGGGGGGGGCAGAGTGAACACTGAAGCTTTCTTT. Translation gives CASSPGGGGRVNTEAFF.

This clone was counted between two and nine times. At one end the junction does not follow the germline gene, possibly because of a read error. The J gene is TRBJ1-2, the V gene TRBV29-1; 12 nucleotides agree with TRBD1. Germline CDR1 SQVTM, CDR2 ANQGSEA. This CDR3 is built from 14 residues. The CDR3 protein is CSVDRGQGAQRGLF. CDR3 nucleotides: TGCAGCGTTGATAGGGGACAGGGGGCCCAGCGGGGCCTATTC.

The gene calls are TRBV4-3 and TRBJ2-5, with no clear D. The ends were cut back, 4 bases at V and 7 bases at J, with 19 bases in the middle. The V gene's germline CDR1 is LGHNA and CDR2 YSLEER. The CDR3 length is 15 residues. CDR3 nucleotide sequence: TGCGCCAGCAGCCTCTTCGAGACAACCCTGGGGACCCAGTACTTC. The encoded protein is CASSLFETTLGTQYF.

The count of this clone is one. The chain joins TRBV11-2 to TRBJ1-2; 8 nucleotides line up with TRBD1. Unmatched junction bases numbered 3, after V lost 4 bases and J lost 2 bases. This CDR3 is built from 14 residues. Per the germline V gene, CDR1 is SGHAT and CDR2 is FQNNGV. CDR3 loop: CASSSRTGNYGYTF. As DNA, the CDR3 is TGTGCCAGCAGCTCCAGGACAGGGAACTATGGCTACACCTTC.

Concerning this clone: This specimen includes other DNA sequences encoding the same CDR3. The CDR3 nucleotides read TGTGCCTGGAGTGTTGGTGAGACCCAGTACTTC. It codes for CAWSVGETQYF. This chain uses TRBV30 with TRBJ2-5; D is ambiguous. V was shortened by 0 bases and J by 5 bases, with 4 bases between the two germline ends. The CDR3 runs to 11 residues. CDR1 is GTSNPN, CDR2 SVGIG, per germline (reference sequence). The whole variable domain, remainder taken from reference TRBV30 and TRBJ2-5, is SQTIHQWPATLVQPVGSPLSLECTVEGTSNPNLYWYRQAAGRGLQLLFYSVGIGQISSEVPQNLSASRPQDRQFILSSKKLLLSDSGFYLCAWSVGETQYFGPGTRLLVL.

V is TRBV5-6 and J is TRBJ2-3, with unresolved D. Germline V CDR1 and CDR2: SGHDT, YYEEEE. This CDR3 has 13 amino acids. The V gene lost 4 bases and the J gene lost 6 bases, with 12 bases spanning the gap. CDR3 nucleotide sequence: TGTGCCAGCAGCCTCCTCGGTTCGGATACGCAGTATTTT. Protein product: CASSLLGSDTQYF. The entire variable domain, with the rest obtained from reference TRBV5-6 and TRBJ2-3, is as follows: DAGVTQSPTHLIKTRGQQVTLRCSPKSGHDTVSWYQQALGQGPQFIFQYYEEEERQRGNFPDRFSGHQFPNYSSELNVNALLLGDSALYLCASSLLGSDTQYFGPGTRLTVL.

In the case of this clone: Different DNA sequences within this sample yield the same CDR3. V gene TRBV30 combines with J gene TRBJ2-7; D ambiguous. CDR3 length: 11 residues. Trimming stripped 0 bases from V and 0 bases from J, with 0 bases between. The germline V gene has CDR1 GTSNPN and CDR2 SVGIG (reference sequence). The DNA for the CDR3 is TGTGCCTGGAGTGTCTCCTACGAGCAGTACTTC. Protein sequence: CAWSVSYEQYF.

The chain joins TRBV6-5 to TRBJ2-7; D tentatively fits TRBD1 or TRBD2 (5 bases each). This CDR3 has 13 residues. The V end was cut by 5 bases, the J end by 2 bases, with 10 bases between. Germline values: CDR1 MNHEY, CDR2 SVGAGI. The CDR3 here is CASSRDLAYEQYF. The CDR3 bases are TGTGCCAGCAGTCGGGACCTAGCCTACGAGCAGTACTTC.

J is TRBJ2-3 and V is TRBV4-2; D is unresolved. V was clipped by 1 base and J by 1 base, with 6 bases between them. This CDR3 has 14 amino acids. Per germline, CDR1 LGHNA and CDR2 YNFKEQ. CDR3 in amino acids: CASSQGDGTDTQYF. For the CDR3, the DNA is TGTGCCAGCAGCCAAGGCGACGGCACAGATACGCAGTATTTT.

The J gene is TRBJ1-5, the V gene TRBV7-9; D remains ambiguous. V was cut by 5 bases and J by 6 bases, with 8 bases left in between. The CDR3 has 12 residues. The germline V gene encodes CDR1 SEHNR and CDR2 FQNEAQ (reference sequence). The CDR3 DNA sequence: TGTGCCAGCAGCGGGGAGGGTCAGCCCCAGCATTTT. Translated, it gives CASSGEGQPQHF.

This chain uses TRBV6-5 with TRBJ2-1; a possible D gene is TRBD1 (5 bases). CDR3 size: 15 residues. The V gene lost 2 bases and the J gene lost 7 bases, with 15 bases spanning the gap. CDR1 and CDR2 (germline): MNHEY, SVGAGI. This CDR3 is CASSYEGRVGNEQFF. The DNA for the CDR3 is TGTGCCAGCAGTTACGAAGGCAGGGTGGGTAATGAGCAGTTCTTC.

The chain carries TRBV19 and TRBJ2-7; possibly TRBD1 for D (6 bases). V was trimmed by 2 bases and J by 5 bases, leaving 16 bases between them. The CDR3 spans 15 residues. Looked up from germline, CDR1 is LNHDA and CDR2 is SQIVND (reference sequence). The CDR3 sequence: CASSISENRANEQYF. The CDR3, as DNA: TGTGCCAGTAGTATAAGTGAAAACAGGGCCAACGAGCAGTACTTC. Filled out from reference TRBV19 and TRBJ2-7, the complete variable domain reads DGGITQSPKYLFRKEGQNVTLSCEQNLNHDAMYWYRQDPGQGLRLIYYSQIVNDFQKGDIAEGYSVSREKKESFPLTVTSAQKNPTAFYLCASSISENRANEQYFGPGTRLTVT.

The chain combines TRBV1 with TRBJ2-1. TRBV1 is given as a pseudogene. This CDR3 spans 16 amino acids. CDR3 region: CTSSQDSESSYNEQFF. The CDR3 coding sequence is TGCACCAGCAGCCAAGATTCAGAGAGCTCCTACAATGAGCAGTTCTTC.

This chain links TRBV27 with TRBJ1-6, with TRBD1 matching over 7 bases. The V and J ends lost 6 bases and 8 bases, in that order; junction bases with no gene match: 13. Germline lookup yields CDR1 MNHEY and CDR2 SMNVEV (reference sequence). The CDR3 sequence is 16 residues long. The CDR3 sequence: CASSASPGQPYSPLHF. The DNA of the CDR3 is TGTGCCAGCAGCGCTTCTCCGGGACAGCCTTATTCACCCCTCCACTTT.

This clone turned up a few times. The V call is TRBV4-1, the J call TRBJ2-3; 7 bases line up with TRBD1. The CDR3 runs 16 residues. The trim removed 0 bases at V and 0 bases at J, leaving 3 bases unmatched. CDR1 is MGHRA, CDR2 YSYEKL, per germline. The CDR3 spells CASSQDRGGSTDTQYF. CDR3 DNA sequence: TGCGCCAGCAGCCAAGATCGAGGGGGCAGCACAGATACGCAGTATTTT.

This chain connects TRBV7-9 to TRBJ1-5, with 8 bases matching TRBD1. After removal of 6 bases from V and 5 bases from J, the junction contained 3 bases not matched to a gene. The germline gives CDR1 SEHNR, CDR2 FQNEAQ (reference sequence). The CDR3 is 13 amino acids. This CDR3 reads CASSKQGDQPQHF. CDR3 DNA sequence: TGTGCCAGCAGTAAACAGGGGGATCAGCCCCAGCATTTT.

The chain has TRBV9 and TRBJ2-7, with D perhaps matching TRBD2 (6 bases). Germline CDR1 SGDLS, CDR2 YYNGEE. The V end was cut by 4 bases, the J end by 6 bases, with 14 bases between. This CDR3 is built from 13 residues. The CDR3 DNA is TGTGCCAGCAGCCCCACGTACGGGGGCGAGCAGTACTTC. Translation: CASSPTYGGEQYF.

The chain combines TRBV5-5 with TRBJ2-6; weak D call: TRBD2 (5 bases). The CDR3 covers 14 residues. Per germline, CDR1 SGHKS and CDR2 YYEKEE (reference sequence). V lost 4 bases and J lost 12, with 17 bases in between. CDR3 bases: TGTGCCAGCAGCGTGACCGACTACTTGACCGTCCTGACTTTC. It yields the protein CASSVTDYLTVLTF.

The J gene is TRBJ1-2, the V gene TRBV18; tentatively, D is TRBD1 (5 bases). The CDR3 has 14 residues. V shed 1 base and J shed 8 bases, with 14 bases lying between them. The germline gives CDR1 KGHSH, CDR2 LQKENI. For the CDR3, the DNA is TGTGCCAGCTCACCACGCCGGGACCCGGAGGGCTACACCTTC. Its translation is CASSPRRDPEGYTF.